What follows are 7 T cell receptor beta chains derived from one specimen sequenced in a study of OX40 agonist ivuxolimab in advanced cancers. TCRdb's copy holds only in-frame clones and misses some; the assay was immunoSEQ multiplex PCR. This table has some 35,000 clones, less than 80% appearing once. The input for sequencing was CD4+ or CD8+ T cells sorted from blood, taken in a trial of the OX40 agonist ivuxolimab. Every receptor here comes from an adult with an advanced solid tumor such as melanoma, head and neck, liver or kidney cancer.

This clone was counted once. The rearrangement joins TRBV19 to TRBJ1-1; D remains unclear. V lost 6 bases and J 5 bases, leaving 7 bases between the germline ends. The CDR3 length is 11 residues. Germline CDR1 and CDR2: LNHDA and SQIVND (reference sequence). DNA for the CDR3: TGTGCCAGTAGCTCGAGAACTGAAGCTTTCTTT. This gives the protein CASSSRTEAFF.

The chain carries TRBV7-7 and TRBJ2-1, with TRBD1 as a possible D gene (6 bases). The CDR3 totals 17 residues. The V end was cut by 5 bases, the J end by 2 bases, with 19 bases between. Looked up from germline, CDR1 is SSHAT and CDR2 is FNYEAQ (reference sequence). The CDR3 region is CASSPSFPGDTYNEQFF. CDR3 bases: TGTGCCAGCAGCCCCTCCTTTCCAGGGGACACCTACAATGAGCAGTTCTTC.

This clone was observed a few times. The V and J genes are TRBV5-1 and TRBJ1-4; D perhaps matches TRBD1 (5 bases). The CDR3 covers 16 residues. The germline V gene encodes CDR1 SGHRS and CDR2 YFSETQ. Trimming removed 2 bases from V and 0 bases from J, with 11 bases in between. CDR3 nucleotides: TGCGCCAGCAGCTTACGCTCGGGGCCAACTAATGAAAAACTGTTTTTT. Its translation is CASSLRSGPTNEKLFF. Combining the CDR3 with reference TRBV5-1 and TRBJ1-4 gives the whole variable domain KAGVTQTPRYLIKTRGQQVTLSCSPISGHRSVSWYQQTPGQGLQFLFEYFSETQRNKGNFPGRFSGRQFSNSRSEMNVSTLELGDSALYLCASSLRSGPTNEKLFFGSGTQLSVL.

Here the CDR3 reads CAVLQGLNEKLFF. The CDR3 bases are TGTGCCGTTTTACAGGGCCTTAATGAAAAACTGTTTTTT. The chain links TRBV6-1 to TRBJ1-4; perhaps TRBD1 as D (6 bases). Germline lookup yields CDR1 MNHNS and CDR2 SASEGT. There are 13 residues in the CDR3. Trimming stripped 11 bases from V and 4 bases from J, with 14 bases between.

CDR3 sequence reads: CASSLGPRDNYGYTF. The CDR3 DNA follows: TGTGCCAGCAGCTTGGGGCCCAGGGATAACTATGGCTACACCTTC. The chain uses TRBV5-6 and TRBJ1-2; maybe TRBD1 (5 bases). CDR3 length: 15 amino acids. Germline V gene sequence: CDR1 SGHDT, CDR2 YYEEEE. V gave up 0 bases and J gave up 1 base, with 10 bases separating them.

The rearrangement uses TRBV6-5 and TRBJ1-1, with unresolved D. Trimming took off 10 bases at V and 0 bases at J, with 12 bases between the two ends. The CDR3 is 13 amino acids. Germline V CDR1 and CDR2: MNHEY, SVGAGI. CDR3 sequence: CATRDEMNTEAFF. The CDR3 DNA is TGTGCCACCCGCGACGAAATGAACACTGAAGCTTTCTTT.

This clone was seen more than once but under ten times. V and J are TRBV5-1 and TRBJ2-7; TRBD1 matches at 9 bases. J lost 4 bases, V lost 4 bases, and 9 bases had no gene match. The CDR3 consists of 15 residues. Germline lookup yields CDR1 SGHRS and CDR2 YFSETQ. In DNA, the CDR3 is TGCGCCAGCAGCAGAATCGGGACAGGGATATACGAGCAGTACTTC. Its translation is CASSRIGTGIYEQYF.